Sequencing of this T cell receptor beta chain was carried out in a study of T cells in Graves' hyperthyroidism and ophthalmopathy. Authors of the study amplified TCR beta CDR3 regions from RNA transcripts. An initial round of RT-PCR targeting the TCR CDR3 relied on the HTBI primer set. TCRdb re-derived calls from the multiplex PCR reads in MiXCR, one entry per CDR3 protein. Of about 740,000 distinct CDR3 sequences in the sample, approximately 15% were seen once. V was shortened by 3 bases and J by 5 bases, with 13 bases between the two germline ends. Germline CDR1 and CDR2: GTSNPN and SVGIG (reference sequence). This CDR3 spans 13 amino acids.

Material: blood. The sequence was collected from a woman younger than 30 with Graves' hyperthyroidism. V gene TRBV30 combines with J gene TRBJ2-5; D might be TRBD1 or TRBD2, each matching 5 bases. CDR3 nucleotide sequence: TGTGCCTGGAGCCACCGGGACCGTGAGACCCAGTACTTC. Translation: CAWSHRDRETQYF.